This T cell receptor (beta chain) was obtained from a study of CD8+ T cells in alopecia areata. Study results and limitations: Scalp samples also yield sequences from resident alphabeta T cells of normal skin.

Sequencing used cDNA as its template, made by extracting RNA and reverse transcribing it. Data came from immunoSEQ multiplex PCR; TCRdb stores just in-frame clones and leaves some out. The sample shows about 190,000 clones, approximately 60% of them seen only once. V was clipped by 6 bases and J by 4 bases, with 17 bases between them. Germline V gene sequence: CDR1 SQVTM, CDR2 ANQGSEA. CDR3 size: 14 residues. For this clone: Its antigen is still unknown.

The treatment denotes: oral pan-JAK inhibitor, 5-10 mg twice daily. Peripheral blood and lesional scalp punch biopsies were taken from alopecia areata patients. Sequencing was performed on CD4+ T cells sorted from blood, taken at week 4, from a patient treated with tofacitinib. The J gene is TRBJ2-3, the V gene TRBV29-1; possibly TRBD1 or TRBD2 for D (5 bases each). The receptor was isolated from a human donor with alopecia areata. CDR3 sequence reads: CSVGLAGAPDTQYF. CDR3 nucleotide sequence: TGCAGCGTAGGGCTAGCCGGGGCTCCAGATACGCAGTATTTT.